This passage covers 19 T cell receptor beta chains from one sample sequenced in a study of T cells in Graves' hyperthyroidism and ophthalmopathy. The investigators amplified TCR beta CDR3 regions from RNA transcripts. The HTBI primer set was used in a first-round RT-PCR of the TCR CDR3. TCRdb processed the multiplex PCR reads anew with MiXCR; each CDR3 protein has one entry. The sample includes about 290,000 distinct CDR3 sequences, about a sixth of them seen just once. Sample: blood. The source of these receptors is a woman aged 55 to 70 with Graves' ophthalmopathy.

Details on this clonotype: This clone may be a read error of a much larger clone one base away. V and J are TRBV12-3 or TRBV12-4 and TRBJ2-1; possibly TRBD1 for D (5 bases). The CDR3 runs 12 residues. CDR3 protein: CASSSPGNERFF. CDR3 in DNA: TGTGCCAGCAGTTCCCCAGGGAATGAGCGGTTCTTC.

This clonotype showed up just a few times. The chain links TRBV28 to TRBJ2-5; a weak D match, TRBD1 (5 bases). V dropped 3 bases and J dropped 2 bases, with 13 bases sitting between them. The CDR3 extends over 15 amino acids. From germline, CDR1 is MDHEN and CDR2 SYDVKM. The CDR3 is CASSFLQGKQETQYF. Here the CDR3 DNA reads TGTGCCAGCAGTTTTCTGCAGGGCAAACAAGAGACCCAGTACTTC.

The table lists this clonotype with a few counts. This sequence joins TRBV5-4 and TRBJ2-2; D is uncertain. The CDR3 spans 15 residues. Deletions cut 4 bases from V and 2 bases from J, with 12 bases between. Germline V gene sequence: CDR1 SGHNT, CDR2 YYREEE (reference sequence). For the CDR3, the DNA is TGTGCCAGCAGCCCGAAGGGCAGCAACACCGGGGAGCTGTTTTTT. This sequence encodes CASSPKGSNTGELFF.

This clonotype showed up many times. The chain links TRBV6-1 to TRBJ2-5; 7 bases fit TRBD1. The CDR3 sequence is 14 residues long. Unmatched junction bases numbered 8, after V lost 5 bases and J lost 5 bases. The V gene's germline CDR1 is MNHNS and CDR2 SASEGT. The CDR3 protein is CASSRSGGRETQYF. CDR3 coding DNA: TGTGCCAGCAGTAGATCAGGGGGTCGGGAGACCCAGTACTTC.

Note on this clonotype: This may be a read error, as it is one base from a much larger clone. This chain uses TRBV7-9 with TRBJ2-3, with 7 bases that match TRBD2. CDR3 length: 15 amino acids. The germline CDR1 and CDR2 sequences are SEHNR and FQNEAQ (reference sequence). CDR3 residues: CACSPSSGSTDTQYF. The CDR3 coding sequence is TGTGCCTGCAGCCCTTCTAGCGGTAGCACAGATACGCAGTATTTT.

In regard to this clonotype: A much larger clonotype is one base distant, so this may be a read error. This chain connects TRBV7-3 to TRBJ2-3; D not certain. The CDR3 runs to 13 residues. V was cut by 5 bases and J by 5 bases, with 11 bases left in between. Germline V CDR1 and CDR2: SGHTA, FQGTGA. In nucleotides, the CDR3 is TGTGCCAGCAGCAGAGATTGGGGAGATACGCAGTATTTT. This translates into CASSRDWGDTQYF.

In this sample, this clonotype turned up many times. The chain is built from TRBV7-2 and TRBJ1-2; D is uncertain. The CDR3 runs 13 residues. The germline gives CDR1 SGHTA, CDR2 FQGNSA. Deletions cut 0 bases from V and 8 bases from J, with 10 bases between. The CDR3 coding sequence is TGTGCCAGCAGCTTAGCTGCAGGCGGGGGCTACACCTTC. Its translation: CASSLAAGGGYTF.

This clonotype has at least ten counts. This chain joins TRBV13 and TRBJ2-2; maybe TRBD1 (5 bases). V lost 1 base and J 7 bases, leaving 10 bases between the germline ends. CDR1 is PRHDT, CDR2 FYEKMQ, per germline (reference sequence). The CDR3 has 14 residues. The CDR3 spells CASSLVGHFGELFF. CDR3 nucleotides: TGTGCCAGCAGCTTAGTTGGACACTTCGGGGAGCTGTTTTTT.

The table lists this clonotype with a few counts. V is TRBV20-1 and J is TRBJ2-3; D perhaps matches TRBD2 (6 bases). The CDR3 covers 13 residues. Germline assignment: CDR1 DFQATT and CDR2 SNEGSKA (reference sequence). V lost 1 base and J 1 base, leaving 6 bases between the germline ends. The chain's CDR3 is CSARASGTDTQYF. CDR3 coding DNA: TGCAGTGCTAGAGCTAGCGGCACAGATACGCAGTATTTT.

This clonotype was seen only a few times. The rearrangement links TRBV4-1 to TRBJ2-7, with D possibly being TRBD2 (6 bases). Trimming left V 1 base short and J 2 bases short, with 21 bases between. From germline, CDR1 is MGHRA and CDR2 YSYEKL. This CDR3 region has 18 residues. CDR3 nucleotide sequence: TGCGCCAGCAGCCAAGTAGATTTAGGACTCTCGGGGGCCTACGAGCAGTACTTC. Encoded protein: CASSQVDLGLSGAYEQYF.

This clonotype occurred many times. The rearrangement links TRBV7-3 to TRBJ2-7; D perhaps matches TRBD1 (6 bases). The germline V gene has CDR1 SGHTA and CDR2 FQGTGA. This CDR3 spans 12 amino acids. With 4 bases removed from V and 6 bases from J, the gap between germline ends came to 10 bases. The CDR3 region is CASSSSQGEQYF. The CDR3 DNA follows: TGTGCCAGCAGCTCGTCACAGGGCGAGCAGTACTTC.

This clonotype was seen at least ten times. The DNA for the CDR3 is TGTGCCAGCAGCTCGACGGAGGAGACCCAGTACTTC. This translates into CASSSTEETQYF. This chain links TRBV13 with TRBJ2-5; the D is unclear. This CDR3 region has 12 residues. Deletions cut 4 bases from V and 5 bases from J, with 8 bases between. Germline V gives CDR1 PRHDT, CDR2 FYEKMQ (reference sequence).

There are many counts of this clonotype. The V gene is TRBV5-1, the J gene TRBJ1-1, with 10 bases aligning to TRBD1. The CDR3 extends over 15 amino acids. Germline-derived CDR1 and CDR2 are SGHRS and YFSETQ. Trimming took 4 bases from V and 10 from J; bases not matched to a gene: 13. This chain's CDR3 is CASSLLGQGGVGAFF. In DNA form, the CDR3 reads TGCGCCAGCAGCCTACTCGGACAGGGGGGAGTAGGAGCTTTCTTT.

This clonotype was detected only a few times. The chain uses TRBV5-6 and TRBJ1-1; a possible D gene is TRBD1 (6 bases). Trimming cost V 4 bases and J 1 base, with 11 bases left between them. Per germline, CDR1 SGHDT and CDR2 YYEEEE. The CDR3 spans 14 residues. This CDR3 is CASSPGVTNTEAFF. CDR3 nucleotides: TGTGCCAGCAGCCCAGGGGTAACGAACACTGAAGCTTTCTTT.

This clonotype was seen many times. V usage is TRBV12-3 or TRBV12-4 and J usage is TRBJ2-1; 10 bases agree with TRBD1. V lost 5 bases, J lost 8 bases, and 9 bases stayed unmatched. The CDR3 contains 15 residues. The CDR3 sequence: CASSEPGQGFHEQFF. The CDR3, as DNA: TGTGCCAGCAGTGAACCGGGACAGGGGTTTCATGAGCAGTTCTTC.

The genes are TRBV20-1 and TRBJ2-1, with D uncertain. The CDR3 has 10 amino acids. CDR1 is DFQATT and CDR2 is SNEGSKA in the germline V gene (reference sequence). The V end was cut by 2 bases, the J end by 10 bases, with 6 bases between. CDR3 coding DNA: TGCAGTGCTAGACAGGTCGAGCAGTTCTTC. This encodes CSARQVEQFF.

At least ten counts were recorded for this clonotype. The chain combines TRBV6-1 with TRBJ1-5, with TRBD1 matching 8 bases. Germline values: CDR1 MNHNS, CDR2 SASEGT. CDR3 length equals 15 residues. V was clipped by 5 bases and J by 0 bases; unmatched bases: 3. The CDR3 spells CASSRTGNSNQPQHF. The CDR3 DNA is TGTGCCAGCAGTCGGACAGGGAATAGCAATCAGCCCCAGCATTTT.

This chain links TRBV3-1 with TRBJ2-4, with 8 bases matching TRBD1. Trimming took 2 bases from V and 8 from J; bases not matched to a gene: 8. The CDR3 length is 15 residues. CDR1 is LGHDT and CDR2 is YNNKEL in the germline V gene (reference sequence). The CDR3 DNA follows: TGTGCCAGCAGCCAATTTCAGGGGGCTTTAGACATTCAGTACTTC. This encodes CASSQFQGALDIQYF.

This clonotype occurred a few times. J is TRBJ1-3 and V is TRBV12-3 or TRBV12-4; a possible D gene is TRBD1 (5 bases). The CDR3 is 15 residues long. Trimming left V 1 base short and J 5 bases short, with 12 bases between. The CDR3 DNA reads as TGTGCCAGCAGTTTAGGTAGCAGGGTGAGAAACACCATATATTTT. It is translated as CASSLGSRVRNTIYF.